This is a list of T cell receptor beta chains from one sample in a study of blood T cell repertoires in COVID-19. Clones were read by immunoSEQ multiplex PCR, and TCRdb kept only the in-frame ones, dropping some. The table lists some 82,000 clones, 65% to 85% of them singletons. The sequencing input was peripheral blood. The receptor source for this set is a man older than 75 with active or convalescent COVID-19. Both conserved end residues are part of each CDR3. The D gene is left open where the match is weak. Rows give clone size only sometimes, using once, few, many, or a class for an expanded clone.

j_call v_call d_call clone_size cdr3_aa cdr3_nt
TRBJ2-1 TRBV18 TRBD2 . CASSSRATSGGAGYNEQFF TGTGCCAGCTCCTCCAGAGCCACTAGCGGGGGGGCAGGATACAATGAGCAGTTCTTC
TRBJ1-2 TRBV19 . . CASSSWEGANYGYTF TGTGCCAGTAGCAGCTGGGAGGGCGCTAACTATGGCTACACCTTC
TRBJ2-7 TRBV27 . . CASSFRSSYEQYF TGTGCCAGCAGTTTCCGGAGCTCCTACGAGCAGTACTTC
TRBJ2-1 TRBV5-1 . . CASTLPGSLSNEQFF TGCGCCAGCACCCTGCCAGGGTCTCTTAGCAATGAGCAGTTCTTC
TRBJ1-1 TRBV7-2 TRBD1 . CASSSPMTGGSEAFF TGTGCCAGCAGCTCGCCGATGACAGGGGGCTCTGAAGCTTTCTTT
TRBJ2-3 TRBV28 . . CATGGSHDTQYF TGTGCCACCGGGGGTTCTCACGATACGCAGTATTTT
TRBJ2-3 TRBV24-1 . few CATSDPTGFTDTQYF TGTGCCACCAGTGATCCCACAGGGTTCACAGATACGCAGTATTTT
TRBJ2-7 TRBV6-5 TRBD1 . CASSYGQGGQYF TGTGCCAGCAGTTACGGACAGGGGGGGCAGTACTTC
TRBJ1-2 TRBV7-9 . . CASSLGRGTYGYTF TGTGCCAGCAGCTTAGGTCGGGGGACCTATGGCTACACCTTC
TRBJ1-5 TRBV19 . . CASSIDRYQPQHF TGTGCCAGTAGTATAGACAGGTATCAGCCCCAGCATTTT
TRBJ1-1 TRBV7-3 . . CASSFLRDIFF TGTGCCAGCAGCTTCCTCCGGGACATCTTCTTT
TRBJ2-7 TRBV28 TRBD2 . CASSWLLGLAGEHAYEQYF TGTGCCAGCAGTTGGTTATTAGGACTAGCGGGAGAACACGCCTACGAGCAGTACTTC
TRBJ2-3 TRBV10-3 TRBD1 . CAISASGGADTQYF TGTGCCATCAGTGCCTCAGGGGGCGCAGATACGCAGTATTTT
TRBJ2-1 TRBV5-1 TRBD2 . CASSLALAGADEQFF TGCGCCAGCAGCTTAGCGCTAGCGGGGGCGGATGAGCAGTTCTTC
TRBJ2-3 TRBV10-3 TRBD2 . CAISGLAGGDTQYF TGTGCCATCAGTGGCCTAGCGGGAGGCGATACGCAGTATTTT
TRBJ2-3 TRBV5-1 . . CASRGGLLTTDTQYF TGCGCCAGCAGGGGGGGACTCCTGACAACGGATACGCAGTATTTT
TRBJ2-3 TRBV5-8 . once CASSPPTSTDTQYF TGTGCCAGCAGTCCACCTACTAGCACAGATACGCAGTATTTT
TRBJ1-2 TRBV7-3 TRBD1 . CASSATGDYGYTF TGTGCCAGCAGCGCGACAGGGGACTATGGCTACACCTTC
TRBJ1-1 TRBV7-8 TRBD1 . CASSPRGQGANTEAFF TGTGCCAGCAGCCCTCGTGGACAGGGGGCGAACACTGAAGCTTTCTTT
TRBJ1-2 TRBV6-5 TRBD1 . CASSWDRDLDGYTF TGTGCCAGCAGCTGGGACAGGGATTTGGATGGCTACACCTTC
TRBJ1-2 TRBV5-6 . . CASSLSVSGTGYTF TGTGCCAGCAGCTTGAGCGTGTCGGGAACTGGCTACACCTTC
TRBJ2-3 TRBV11-2 . . CASSPRGGLITTDTQYF TGTGCCAGCAGCCCAAGGGGGGGCCTCATTACCACAGATACGCAGTATTTT
TRBJ1-6 TRBV2 . . CASRRREVDNSPLHF TGTGCCAGCAGAAGGAGGGAGGTGGATAATTCACCCCTCCACTTT
TRBJ2-6 TRBV5-5 . . CARSRRGGANVLTF TGTGCCCGCAGCCGACGGGGGGGGGCCAACGTCCTGACTTTC
TRBJ2-5 TRBV4-1 TRBD2 . CASSPSGVPETQYF TGCGCCAGCAGCCCGAGCGGGGTCCCTGAGACCCAGTACTTC
TRBJ2-3 TRBV19 . . CASSMQGTDTQYF TGTGCCAGTAGTATGCAGGGCACAGATACGCAGTATTTT
TRBJ2-5 TRBV2 TRBD1 . CASSRTGAIRETQYF TGTGCCAGCAGCCGTACAGGGGCAATAAGGGAGACCCAGTACTTC
TRBJ2-1 TRBV19 TRBD1 many CASSQQGQGANEQFF TGTGCCAGTAGTCAACAGGGACAGGGGGCGAATGAGCAGTTCTTC
TRBJ2-2 TRBV4-3 . once CASSQDPLAVTGELFF TGCGCCAGCAGCCAAGACCCACTAGCTGTGACCGGGGAGCTGTTTTTT
TRBJ2-3 TRBV13 TRBD2 . CASSLREADTQYF TGTGCCAGCAGCTTACGGGAGGCAGATACGCAGTATTTT
TRBJ2-3 TRBV7-2 . . CASNSDTQYF TGTGCCAGCAACTCAGATACGCAGTATTTT
TRBJ2-4 TRBV18 . . CASLPGGKGNIQYF TGTGCCAGCCTACCCGGCGGGAAGGGCAACATTCAGTACTTC
TRBJ2-6 TRBV28 TRBD1 . CASSFGQGRSGANVLTF TGTGCCAGCAGTTTTGGACAGGGCCGCTCTGGGGCCAACGTCCTGACTTTC
TRBJ1-4 TRBV12-3/TRBV12-4 . . CASTLEAVGKLFF TGTGCCAGCACCCTAGAGGCAGTCGGAAAACTGTTTTTT
TRBJ2-7 TRBV7-8 . once CASSLILVTYEQYF TGTGCCAGCAGCTTAATCTTAGTTACCTACGAGCAGTACTTC
TRBJ2-1 TRBV28 . . CASTPRPGYNEQFF TGTGCCAGCACCCCCCGACCGGGATACAATGAGCAGTTCTTC
TRBJ2-5 TRBV6-5 . . CASSYSEVGGTQYF TGTGCCAGCAGTTACTCGGAAGTTGGCGGGACCCAGTACTTC
TRBJ2-1 TRBV30 TRBD2 . CASSGLAAYNEQFF TGTGCCTCCTCGGGACTAGCGGCTTACAATGAGCAGTTCTTC
TRBJ2-5 TRBV4-2 . . CASSQEGAGTQYF TGTGCCAGCAGCCAAGAGGGGGCGGGGACCCAGTACTTC
TRBJ2-2 TRBV2 TRBD1 . CASTRQGGSTGELFF TGTGCCAGCACGCGACAGGGCGGAAGCACCGGGGAGCTGTTTTTT
TRBJ1-2 TRBV28 . . CASSGGSSGYGYTF TGTGCCAGCAGTGGGGGGTCGAGTGGATATGGCTACACCTTC
TRBJ2-7 TRBV19 TRBD1 . CASSSAGGLYEQYF TGTGCCAGTAGTTCGGCAGGGGGTCTATACGAGCAGTACTTC
TRBJ2-7 TRBV27 TRBD1 once CASSFGQDGTEQYF TGTGCCAGCAGTTTTGGACAGGATGGGACCGAGCAGTACTTC
TRBJ1-2 TRBV28 . . CASNPNPTGFYGYTF TGTGCCAGCAATCCAAATCCCACAGGTTTCTATGGCTACACCTTC
TRBJ1-4 TRBV18 TRBD1 . CASSLGTANEKLFF TGTGCCAGCTCCCTCGGGACAGCAAATGAAAAACTGTTTTTT
TRBJ2-7 TRBV5-1 . once CASSLAQGSGEQYF TGCGCCAGCAGCTTGGCTCAGGGATCGGGCGAGCAGTACTTC
TRBJ2-5 TRBV6-5 TRBD1 once CASSRTGVQETQYF TGTGCCAGCAGCCGGACAGGGGTCCAAGAGACCCAGTACTTC
TRBJ2-5 TRBV3-1/TRBV3-2 TRBD2 . CASSHRGGETQYF TGTGCCAGCAGCCACCGGGGGGGGGAGACCCAGTACTTC
TRBJ2-2 TRBV27 TRBD2 . CASRGTSGRATGELFF TGTGCCAGCAGGGGCACTAGCGGGAGGGCCACCGGGGAGCTGTTTTTT
TRBJ2-6 TRBV19 TRBD1 few CASSPGQGAAGANVLTF TGTGCCAGTAGTCCGGGACAGGGGGCGGCTGGGGCCAACGTCCTGACTTTC
TRBJ1-4 TRBV19 . . CASRTNPSTNEKLFF TGTGCCAGTAGAACTAATCCCTCAACTAATGAAAAACTGTTTTTT
TRBJ1-2 TRBV2 TRBD1 . CASSEQWDGQGNGYTF TGTGCCAGCAGTGAACAATGGGACGGACAGGGGAATGGCTACACCTTC
TRBJ2-7 TRBV20-1 TRBD1 . CSASRGQASSYEQYF TGCAGTGCTAGTCGGGGACAGGCGAGCTCCTACGAGCAGTACTTC
TRBJ2-7 TRBV14 . . CASSQVEVPTYEQYF TGTGCCAGCAGCCAGGTAGAGGTTCCGACCTACGAGCAGTACTTC
TRBJ1-2 TRBV27 . . CASSLGDTEGGYTF TGTGCCAGCAGTTTAGGGGACACCGAGGGGGGCTACACCTTC
TRBJ2-7 TRBV6-5 . . CASKPPQRGYEQYF TGTGCCAGCAAGCCGCCGCAGCGCGGGTACGAGCAGTACTTC